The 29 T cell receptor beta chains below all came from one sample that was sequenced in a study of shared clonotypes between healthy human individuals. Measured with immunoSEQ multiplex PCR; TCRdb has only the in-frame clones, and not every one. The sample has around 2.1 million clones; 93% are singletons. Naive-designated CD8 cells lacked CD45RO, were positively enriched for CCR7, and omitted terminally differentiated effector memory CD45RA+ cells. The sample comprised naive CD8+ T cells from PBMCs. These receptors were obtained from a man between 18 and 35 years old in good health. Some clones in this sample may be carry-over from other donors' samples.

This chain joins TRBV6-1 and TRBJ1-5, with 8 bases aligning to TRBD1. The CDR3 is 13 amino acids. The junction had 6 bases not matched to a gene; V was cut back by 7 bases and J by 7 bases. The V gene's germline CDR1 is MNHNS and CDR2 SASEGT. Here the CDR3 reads CASTDRGGQPQHF. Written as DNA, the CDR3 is TGTGCCAGCACTGACAGGGGAGGCCAGCCCCAGCATTTT.

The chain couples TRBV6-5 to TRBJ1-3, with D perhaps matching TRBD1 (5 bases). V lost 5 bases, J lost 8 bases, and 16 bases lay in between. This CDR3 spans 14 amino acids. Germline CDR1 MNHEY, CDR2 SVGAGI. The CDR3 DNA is TGTGCCAGCAGTCCGGACACGGCTGGGGACACCATATATTTT. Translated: CASSPDTAGDTIYF.

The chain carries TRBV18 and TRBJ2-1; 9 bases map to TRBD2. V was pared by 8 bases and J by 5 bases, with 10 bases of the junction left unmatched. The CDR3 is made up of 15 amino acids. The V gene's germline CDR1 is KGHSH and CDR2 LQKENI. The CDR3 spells CASASGRNSDNEQFF. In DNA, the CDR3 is TGTGCCAGCGCGAGCGGGAGGAATTCTGACAATGAGCAGTTCTTC.

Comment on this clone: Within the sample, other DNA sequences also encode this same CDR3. The CDR3 sequence is CASSYGGSTYEQYF. The CDR3 nucleotides read TGTGCCAGCAGTTACGGGGGGTCTACTTACGAGCAGTACTTC. The rearrangement uses TRBV6-5 and TRBJ2-7; possible D gene TRBD2, 6 bases. Trimming removed 2 bases at V and 4 bases at J, with 12 bases between. This CDR3 comprises 14 residues. CDR1 and CDR2 (germline): MNHEY, SVGAGI.

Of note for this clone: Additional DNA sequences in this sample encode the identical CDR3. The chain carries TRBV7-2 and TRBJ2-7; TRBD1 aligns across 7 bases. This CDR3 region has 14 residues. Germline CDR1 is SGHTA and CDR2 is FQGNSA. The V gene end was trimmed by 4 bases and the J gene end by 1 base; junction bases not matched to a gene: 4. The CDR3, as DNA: TGTGCCAGCAGCTCAGGGGACAGTTCCTACGAGCAGTACTTC. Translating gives CASSSGDSSYEQYF.

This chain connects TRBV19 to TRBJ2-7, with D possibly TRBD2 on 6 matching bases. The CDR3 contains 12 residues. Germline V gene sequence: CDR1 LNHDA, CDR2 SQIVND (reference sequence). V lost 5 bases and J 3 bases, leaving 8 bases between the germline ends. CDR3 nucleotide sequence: TGTGCCAGTAGTGATAGCGGCTACGAGCAGTACTTC. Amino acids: CASSDSGYEQYF. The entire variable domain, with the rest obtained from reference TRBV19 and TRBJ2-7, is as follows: DGGITQSPKYLFRKEGQNVTLSCEQNLNHDAMYWYRQDPGQGLRLIYYSQIVNDFQKGDIAEGYSVSREKKESFPLTVTSAQKNPTAFYLCASSDSGYEQYFGPGTRLTVT.

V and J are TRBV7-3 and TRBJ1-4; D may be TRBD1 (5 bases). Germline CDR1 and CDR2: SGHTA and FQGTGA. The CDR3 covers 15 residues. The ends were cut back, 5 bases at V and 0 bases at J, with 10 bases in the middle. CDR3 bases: TGTGCCAGCAGCCCTCGGGGCTCAACTAATGAAAAACTGTTTTTT. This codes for CASSPRGSTNEKLFF.

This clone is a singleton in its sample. The CDR3 loop is CASSQDRAANYGYTF. In DNA form, the CDR3 reads TGTGCCAGCAGCCAAGATCGGGCAGCAAACTATGGCTACACCTTC. This chain uses TRBV4-2 with TRBJ1-2; D not resolved. This CDR3 has 15 residues. The ends were cut back, 0 bases at V and 2 bases at J, with 10 bases in the middle. Germline loops: CDR1 LGHNA, CDR2 YNFKEQ.

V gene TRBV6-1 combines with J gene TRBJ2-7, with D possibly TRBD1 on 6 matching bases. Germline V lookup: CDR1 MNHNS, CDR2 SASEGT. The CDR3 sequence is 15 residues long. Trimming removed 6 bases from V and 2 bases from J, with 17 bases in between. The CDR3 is CASSPRDNGAYEQYF. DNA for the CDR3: TGTGCCAGCAGCCCCCGGGACAATGGGGCCTACGAGCAGTACTTC.

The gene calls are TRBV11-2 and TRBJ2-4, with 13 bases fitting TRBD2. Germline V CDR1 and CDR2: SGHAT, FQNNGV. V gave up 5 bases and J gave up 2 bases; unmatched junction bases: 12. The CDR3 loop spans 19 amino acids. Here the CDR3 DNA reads TGTGCCAGCAGCCCGAGACTAGCGGGAGGTTCTGCGACCAAAAACATTCAGTACTTC. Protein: CASSPRLAGGSATKNIQYF.

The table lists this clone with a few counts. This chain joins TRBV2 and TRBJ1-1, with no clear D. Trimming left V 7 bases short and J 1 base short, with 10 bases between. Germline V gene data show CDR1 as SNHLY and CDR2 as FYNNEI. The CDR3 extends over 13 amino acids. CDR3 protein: CASNPLANTEAFF. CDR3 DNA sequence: TGTGCCAGCAACCCGTTAGCGAACACTGAAGCTTTCTTT.

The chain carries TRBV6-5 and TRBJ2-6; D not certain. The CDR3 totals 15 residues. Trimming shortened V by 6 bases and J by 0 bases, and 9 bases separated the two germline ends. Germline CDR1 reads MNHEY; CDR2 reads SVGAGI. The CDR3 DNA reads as TGTGCCAGCAGCGCCCCAGGCTCTGGGGCCAACGTCCTGACTTTC. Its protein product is CASSAPGSGANVLTF.

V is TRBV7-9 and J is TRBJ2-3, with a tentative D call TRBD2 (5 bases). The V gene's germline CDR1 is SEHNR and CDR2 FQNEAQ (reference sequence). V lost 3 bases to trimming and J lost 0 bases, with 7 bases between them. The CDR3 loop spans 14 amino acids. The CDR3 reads CASSFQRSTDTQYF. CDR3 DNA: TGTGCCAGCAGCTTTCAGCGGAGCACAGATACGCAGTATTTT.

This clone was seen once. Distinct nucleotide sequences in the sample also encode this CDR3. CDR3 DNA sequence: TGTGCCAGCAGCAGACTAGCGGAGAACACCGGGGAGCTGTTTTTT. It codes for CASSRLAENTGELFF. The chain is built from TRBV27 and TRBJ2-2; the match to TRBD2 covers 9 bases. CDR3 size: 15 residues. V lost 6 bases, J lost 1 base, and 3 bases stayed unmatched. The germline gives CDR1 MNHEY, CDR2 SMNVEV (reference sequence).

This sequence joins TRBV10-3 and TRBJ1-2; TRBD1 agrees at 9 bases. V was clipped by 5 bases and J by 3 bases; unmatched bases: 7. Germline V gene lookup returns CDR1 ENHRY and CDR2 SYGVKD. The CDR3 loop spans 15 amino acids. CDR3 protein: CAISPGTGYDYGYTF. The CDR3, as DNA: TGTGCCATCAGTCCCGGGACAGGGTACGACTATGGCTACACCTTC.

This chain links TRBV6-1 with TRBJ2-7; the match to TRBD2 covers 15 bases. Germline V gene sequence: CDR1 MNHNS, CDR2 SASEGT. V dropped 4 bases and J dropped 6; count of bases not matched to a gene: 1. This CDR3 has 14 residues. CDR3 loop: CASSVGLAGGEQYF. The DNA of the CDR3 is TGTGCCAGCAGTGTGGGACTAGCGGGAGGCGAGCAGTACTTC.

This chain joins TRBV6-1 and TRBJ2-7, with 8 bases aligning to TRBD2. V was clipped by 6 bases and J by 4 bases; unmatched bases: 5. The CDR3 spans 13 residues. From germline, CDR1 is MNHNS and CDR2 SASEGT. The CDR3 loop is CASREREMYEQYF. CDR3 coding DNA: TGTGCCAGCAGGGAGCGGGAGATGTACGAGCAGTACTTC.

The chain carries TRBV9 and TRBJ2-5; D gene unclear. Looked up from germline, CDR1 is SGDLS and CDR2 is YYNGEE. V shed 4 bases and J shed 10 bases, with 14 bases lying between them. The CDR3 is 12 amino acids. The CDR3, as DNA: TGTGCCAGCAGCCATCCCTCCGTGGACCAGTACTTC. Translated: CASSHPSVDQYF.

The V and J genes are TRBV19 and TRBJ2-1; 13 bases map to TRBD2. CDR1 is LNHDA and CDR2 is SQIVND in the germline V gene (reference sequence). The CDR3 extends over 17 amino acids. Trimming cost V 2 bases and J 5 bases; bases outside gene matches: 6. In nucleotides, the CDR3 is TGTGCCAGTAGTATAAGGACTAGCGGGAGCATGGACAATGAGCAGTTCTTC. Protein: CASSIRTSGSMDNEQFF.

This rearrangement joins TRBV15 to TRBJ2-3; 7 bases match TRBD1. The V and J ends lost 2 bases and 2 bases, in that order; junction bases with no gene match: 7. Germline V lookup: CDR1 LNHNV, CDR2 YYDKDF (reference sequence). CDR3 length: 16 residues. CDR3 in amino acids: CATSRRRDSYTDTQYF. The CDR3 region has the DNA TGTGCCACCAGCAGACGCCGGGACAGCTACACAGATACGCAGTATTTT. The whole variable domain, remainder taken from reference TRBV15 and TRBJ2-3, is DAMVIQNPRYQVTQFGKPVTLSCSQTLNHNVMYWYQQKSSQAPKLLFHYYDKDFNNEADTPDNFQSRRPNTSFCFLDIRSPGLGDTAMYLCATSRRRDSYTDTQYFGPGTRLTVL.

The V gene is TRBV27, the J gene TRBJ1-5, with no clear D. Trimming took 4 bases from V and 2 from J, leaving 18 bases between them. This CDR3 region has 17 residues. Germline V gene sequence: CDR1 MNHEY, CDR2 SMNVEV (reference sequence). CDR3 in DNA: TGTGCCAGCAGTTGTTCGGGATTCGGAAAACGCAATCAGCCCCAGCATTTT. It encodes CASSCSGFGKRNQPQHF.

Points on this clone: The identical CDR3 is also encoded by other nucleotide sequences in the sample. The CDR3 region is CASSDGSYEQYF. For the CDR3, the DNA is TGCGCCAGCAGTGACGGTTCCTACGAGCAGTACTTC. The rearrangement links TRBV10-1 to TRBJ2-7; D is uncertain. CDR3 size: 12 residues. Germline-derived CDR1 and CDR2 are WNHNN and SYGVQD (reference sequence). Trimming cost V 3 bases and J 1 base, with 4 bases left between them.

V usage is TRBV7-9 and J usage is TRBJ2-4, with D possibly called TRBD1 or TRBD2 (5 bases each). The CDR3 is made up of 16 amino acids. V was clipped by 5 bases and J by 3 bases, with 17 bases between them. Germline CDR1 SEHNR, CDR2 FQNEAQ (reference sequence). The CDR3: CASSERGPAGKNIQYF. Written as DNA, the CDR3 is TGTGCCAGCAGCGAGAGGGGCCCCGCGGGCAAAAACATTCAGTACTTC.

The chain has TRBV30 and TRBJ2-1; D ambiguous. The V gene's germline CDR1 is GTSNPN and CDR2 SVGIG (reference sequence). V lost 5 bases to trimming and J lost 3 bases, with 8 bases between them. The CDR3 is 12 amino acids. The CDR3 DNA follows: TGTGCCTGGGGCCCCATCTACAATGAGCAGTTCTTC. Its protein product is CAWGPIYNEQFF.

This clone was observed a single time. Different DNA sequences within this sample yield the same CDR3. The CDR3 reads CASSLRQGGETQYF. Written as DNA, the CDR3 is TGTGCCAGCAGCTTACGGCAGGGGGGAGAGACCCAGTACTTC. The V call is TRBV7-9, the J call TRBJ2-5, with a weak D call TRBD1 (7 bases). Per the germline V gene, CDR1 is SEHNR and CDR2 is FQNEAQ (reference sequence). CDR3 length: 14 amino acids. V gave up 2 bases and J gave up 4 bases, with 11 bases separating them.

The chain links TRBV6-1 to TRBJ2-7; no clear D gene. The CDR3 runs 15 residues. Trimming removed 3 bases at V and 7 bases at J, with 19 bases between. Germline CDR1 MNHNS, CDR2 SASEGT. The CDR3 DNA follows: TGTGCCAGCAGTGATTGGGCAGCCGTCCTGTGGGAGCAGTACTTC. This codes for CASSDWAAVLWEQYF.

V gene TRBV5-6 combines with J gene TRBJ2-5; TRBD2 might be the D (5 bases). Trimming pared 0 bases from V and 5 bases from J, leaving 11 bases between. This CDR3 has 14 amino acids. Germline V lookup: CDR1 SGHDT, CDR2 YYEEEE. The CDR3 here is CASSLARGLETQYF. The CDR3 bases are TGTGCCAGCAGCTTGGCCCGAGGGTTGGAGACCCAGTACTTC.

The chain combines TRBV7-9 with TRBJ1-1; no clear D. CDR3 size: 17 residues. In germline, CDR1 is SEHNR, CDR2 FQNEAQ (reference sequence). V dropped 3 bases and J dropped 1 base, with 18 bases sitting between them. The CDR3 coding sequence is TGTGCCAGCAGCTTCAGCCTCAAACCGAGGTGGAACACTGAAGCTTTCTTT. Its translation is CASSFSLKPRWNTEAFF.

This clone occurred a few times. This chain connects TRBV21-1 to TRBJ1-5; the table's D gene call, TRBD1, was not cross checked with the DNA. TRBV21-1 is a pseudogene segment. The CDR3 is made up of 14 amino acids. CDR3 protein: CASSKGQSNQPQHF. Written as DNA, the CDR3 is TGTGCCAGCAGCAAAGGACAGAGCAATCAGCCCCAGCATTTT.